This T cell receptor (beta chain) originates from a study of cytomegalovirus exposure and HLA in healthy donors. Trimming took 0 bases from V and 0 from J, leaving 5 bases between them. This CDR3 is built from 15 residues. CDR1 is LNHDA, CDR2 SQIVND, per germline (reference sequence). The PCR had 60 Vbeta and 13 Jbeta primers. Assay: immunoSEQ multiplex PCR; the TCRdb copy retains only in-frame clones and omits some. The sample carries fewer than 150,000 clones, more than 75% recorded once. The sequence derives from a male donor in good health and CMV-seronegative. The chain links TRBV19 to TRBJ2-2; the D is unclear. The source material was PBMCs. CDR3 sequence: CASSIDRTNTGELFF. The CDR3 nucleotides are TGTGCCAGTAGTATAGACAGAACGAACACCGGGGAGCTGTTTTTT.